The rows below give T cell receptor beta chains drawn from one sample of a study of T cells in tuberculosis. This table comes from immunoSEQ multiplex PCR, and its TCRdb copy is limited to in-frame clones, with some not included. The sample holds 20,000 to 25,000 clones, roughly 97% seen once. Sequenced: PBMCs. Every receptor here comes from a donor between 10 and 29 years old with latent tuberculosis or without tuberculosis infection. CDR3s include the opening cysteine and the closing phenylalanine or tryptophan. The D gene is left open where the match is weak. The size entry is marked missing in some rows and otherwise reads once, few, many or a size class.

abundance,v_gene,d_gene,j_gene,CDR3aa,CDR3nt
.,TRBV5-4,TRBD2,TRBJ2-3,CASIPSGSGDTQYF,TGTGCCAGTATACCTAGCGGGAGTGGTGATACGCAGTATTTT
.,TRBV6-5,.,TRBJ2-3,CASSSIRAQYF,TGTGCCAGCAGTTCTATCCGTGCGCAGTATTTT
.,TRBV6-5,.,TRBJ1-1,CASSSGTTNTEAFF,TGTGCCAGCAGTTCCGGGACAACGAACACTGAAGCTTTCTTT
.,TRBV20-1,.,TRBJ1-1,CSARTVGEVFF,TGCAGTGCTAGAACGGTTGGCGAGGTTTTCTTT
.,TRBV9,.,TRBJ2-3,CASSAAGYGDTQYF,TGTGCCAGCAGCGCGGCGGGGTATGGAGATACGCAGTATTTT
.,TRBV7-9,.,TRBJ1-2,CASSWSYGYTF,TGTGCCAGCAGCTGGAGCTATGGCTACACCTTC
.,TRBV7-8,.,TRBJ1-2,CASSSGQTTANYGYTF,TGTGCCAGCAGCTCCGGACAGACAACCGCTAACTATGGCTACACCTTC
.,TRBV30,TRBD1,TRBJ1-2,CAWTLRTGNGYTF,TGTGCCTGGACCCTTAGGACAGGGAATGGCTACACCTTC
.,TRBV4-1,.,TRBJ2-5,CASSQDLTQYF,TGCGCCAGCAGCCAAGATCTGACCCAGTACTTC
.,TRBV4-3,TRBD1,TRBJ1-3,CASSIGTAGNTIYF,TGCGCCAGCAGCATCGGGACAGCTGGAAACACCATATATTTT
.,TRBV5-6,.,TRBJ2-1,CASRVAGRSEQFF,TGTGCCAGCAGGGTCGCGGGGCGAAGTGAGCAGTTCTTC
.,TRBV5-1,TRBD1,TRBJ1-1,CASATGGKNTEAFF,TGCGCCAGTGCGACAGGGGGCAAAAACACTGAAGCTTTCTTT
.,TRBV5-5,.,TRBJ1-1,CASSLADILMNTEAFF,TGTGCCAGCAGCTTGGCGGACATCTTAATGAACACTGAAGCTTTCTTT
.,TRBV5-6,.,TRBJ2-7,CASSSTLQGYEQYF,TGTGCCAGCAGCTCGACGTTACAGGGATACGAGCAGTACTTC
.,TRBV19,TRBD1,TRBJ2-3,CASSPTGVRTDTQYF,TGTGCCAGTAGCCCGACAGGGGTCCGCACAGATACGCAGTATTTT
.,TRBV5-1,.,TRBJ1-3,CASSLLQGSGNTIYF,TGCGCCAGCAGCTTGTTGCAGGGATCAGGAAACACCATATATTTT
.,TRBV25-1,TRBD2,TRBJ2-2,CASSASGLAENTGELFF,TGTGCCAGCAGTGCCTCGGGACTAGCGGAAAACACCGGGGAGCTGTTTTTT
once,TRBV6-1,.,TRBJ2-2,CASSRPGELFF,TGTGCCAGCAGTCGTCCCGGGGAGCTGTTTTTT
.,TRBV15,TRBD2,TRBJ2-1,CATSRDLAGNSYNEQFF,TGTGCCACCAGCAGAGATTTAGCGGGGAACTCCTACAATGAGCAGTTCTTC
.,TRBV6-5,TRBD1,TRBJ2-1,CASRSPGGNEQFF,TGTGCCAGCAGATCCCCAGGGGGCAATGAGCAGTTCTTC
.,TRBV10-1,TRBD2,TRBJ2-1,CASSVRWGLDYNEQFF,TGCGCCAGCAGTGTGCGATGGGGACTAGATTACAATGAGCAGTTCTTC
.,TRBV19,TRBD2,TRBJ2-7,CASMGREGRYEQYF,TGTGCCAGTATGGGTCGGGAGGGCCGGTACGAGCAGTACTTC
once,TRBV19,.,TRBJ1-2,CASSIGAVYGYTF,TGTGCCAGTAGTATAGGGGCAGTCTATGGCTACACCTTC
.,TRBV5-1,TRBD1,TRBJ2-1,CASSLAIGTGVSNEQFF,TGCGCCAGCAGCTTGGCCATTGGGACAGGGGTGTCCAATGAGCAGTTCTTC
.,TRBV11-2,.,TRBJ2-4,CASSEQLQGTIQYF,TGTGCCAGCAGCGAACAACTACAGGGAACCATTCAGTACTTC
.,TRBV5-1,TRBD2,TRBJ2-1,CASSLGLAERDEQFF,TGCGCCAGCAGCTTGGGGCTAGCGGAGAGAGATGAGCAGTTCTTC
.,TRBV5-4,.,TRBJ2-1,CASSLDTVEQFF,TGTGCCAGCAGCTTGGATACTGTTGAGCAGTTCTTC
.,TRBV10-2,.,TRBJ1-5,CASAGVGDQPQHF,TGCGCCAGCGCAGGGGTTGGAGATCAGCCCCAGCATTTT
once,TRBV21-1,.,TRBJ1-2,CASSKGGAGYTF,TGTGCCAGCAGCAAAGGAGGAGCTGGCTACACCTTC
.,TRBV27,TRBD1,TRBJ2-7,CASSTGGDYEQYF,TGTGCCAGTTCGACAGGGGGCGACTACGAGCAGTACTTC
.,TRBV7-2,TRBD2,TRBJ2-7,CASSLALSSGVHYEQYF,TGTGCCAGCAGCTTAGCTCTCTCTAGCGGGGTACACTACGAGCAGTACTTC
.,TRBV7-8,TRBD2,TRBJ2-7,CASSLERGGRGSSYEQYF,TGTGCCAGCAGCTTAGAAAGGGGTGGGCGGGGGAGCTCCTACGAGCAGTACTTC
.,TRBV7-2,.,TRBJ1-5,CASSLETGYSNQPQHF,TGTGCCAGCAGCCTGGAGACCGGGTATAGCAATCAGCCCCAGCATTTT
.,TRBV10-3,TRBD2,TRBJ2-2,CAISGLAGYTGELFF,TGTGCCATCAGTGGCCTAGCGGGGTACACCGGGGAGCTGTTTTTT
.,TRBV6-1,TRBD1,TRBJ2-7,CASIRQGAIFQYF,TGTGCCAGCATTAGGCAGGGGGCGATTTTTCAGTACTTC
.,TRBV9,TRBD2,TRBJ2-1,CASSVAAAGGGEQFF,TGTGCCAGCAGCGTAGCGGCAGCGGGAGGGGGGGAGCAGTTCTTC
.,TRBV5-4,.,TRBJ1-1,CASSLDRTANTEAFF,TGTGCCAGCAGCTTGGACAGGACAGCGAACACTGAAGCTTTCTTT
.,TRBV18,.,TRBJ1-1,CASSPPVGGALNTEAFF,TGTGCCAGCTCACCACCGGTGGGTGGGGCGCTGAACACTGAAGCTTTCTTT
once,TRBV6-6,TRBD1,TRBJ1-1,CASSYTGGEQAFF,TGTGCCAGCAGTTACACAGGGGGGGAGCAAGCTTTCTTT
.,TRBV19,TRBD1,TRBJ2-2,CASSGYRGRTTGELFF,TGTGCCAGTAGTGGGTACAGGGGGCGGACCACCGGGGAGCTGTTTTTT
.,TRBV9,.,TRBJ1-3,CASSVSSGNTIYF,TGTGCCAGCAGCGTTAGCTCTGGAAACACCATATATTTT
once,TRBV9,TRBD1,TRBJ1-1,CASSGQTGANTEAFF,TGTGCCAGCAGCGGCCAGACAGGGGCGAACACTGAAGCTTTCTTT
once,TRBV6-5,TRBD1,TRBJ1-4,CASSYGTGGVNEKLFF,TGTGCCAGCAGTTACGGTACAGGGGGCGTGAATGAAAAACTGTTTTTT
.,TRBV15,TRBD2,TRBJ2-7,CATSQIAGATYEQYF,TGTGCCACCAGCCAAATAGCGGGGGCAACCTACGAGCAGTACTTC
once,TRBV18,.,TRBJ2-7,CASSQLETYEQYF,TGTGCCAGCTCCCAATTAGAAACCTACGAGCAGTACTTC
.,TRBV15,.,TRBJ2-7,CATSREPGNPYEQYF,TGTGCCACCAGCAGAGAACCGGGTAACCCCTACGAGCAGTACTTC